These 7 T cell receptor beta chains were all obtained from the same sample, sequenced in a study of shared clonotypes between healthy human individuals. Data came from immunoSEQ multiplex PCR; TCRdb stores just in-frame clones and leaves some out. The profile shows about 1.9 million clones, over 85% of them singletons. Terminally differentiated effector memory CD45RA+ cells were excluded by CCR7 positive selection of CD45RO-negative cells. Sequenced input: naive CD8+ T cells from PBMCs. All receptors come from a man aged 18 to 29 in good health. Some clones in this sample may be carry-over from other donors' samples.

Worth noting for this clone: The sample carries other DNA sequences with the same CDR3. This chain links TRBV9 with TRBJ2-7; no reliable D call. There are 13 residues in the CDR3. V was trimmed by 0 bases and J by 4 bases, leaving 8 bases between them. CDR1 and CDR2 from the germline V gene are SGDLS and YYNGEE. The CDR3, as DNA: TGTGCCAGCAGCGTAGGGGTCGGGTACGAGCAGTACTTC. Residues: CASSVGVGYEQYF.

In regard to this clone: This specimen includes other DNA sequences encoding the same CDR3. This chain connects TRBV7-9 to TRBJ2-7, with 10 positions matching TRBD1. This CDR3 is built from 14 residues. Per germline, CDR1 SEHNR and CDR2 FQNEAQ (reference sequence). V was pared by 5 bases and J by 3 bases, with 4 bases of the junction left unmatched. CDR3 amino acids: CASSLRDRGYEQYF. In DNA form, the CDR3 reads TGTGCCAGCAGCCTCCGGGACAGGGGCTACGAGCAGTACTTC.

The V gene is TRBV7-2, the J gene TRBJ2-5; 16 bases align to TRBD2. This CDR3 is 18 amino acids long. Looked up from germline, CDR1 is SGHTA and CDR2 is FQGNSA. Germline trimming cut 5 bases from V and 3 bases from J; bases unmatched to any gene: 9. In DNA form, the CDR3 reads TGTGCCAGCAGCCCCTACGGGACTAGCGGGAGGGTAAAAGAGACCCAGTACTTC. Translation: CASSPYGTSGRVKETQYF.

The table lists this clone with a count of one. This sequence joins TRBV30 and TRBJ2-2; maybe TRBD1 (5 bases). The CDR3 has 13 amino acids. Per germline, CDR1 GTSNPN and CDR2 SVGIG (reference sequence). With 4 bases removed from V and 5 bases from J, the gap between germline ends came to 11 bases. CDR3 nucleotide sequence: TGTGCCTGGATAGACAGTTGGACCGGGGAGCTGTTTTTT. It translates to CAWIDSWTGELFF.

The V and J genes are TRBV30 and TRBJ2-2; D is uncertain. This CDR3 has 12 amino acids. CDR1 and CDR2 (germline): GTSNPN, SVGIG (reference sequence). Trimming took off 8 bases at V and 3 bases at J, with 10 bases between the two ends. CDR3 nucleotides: TGTGCCGGCCCGTTGTACACCGGGGAGCTGTTTTTT. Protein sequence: CAGPLYTGELFF.

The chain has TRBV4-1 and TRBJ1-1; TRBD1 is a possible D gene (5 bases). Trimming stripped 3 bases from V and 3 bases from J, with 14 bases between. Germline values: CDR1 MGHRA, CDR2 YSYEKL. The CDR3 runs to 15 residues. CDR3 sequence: CASSQPTRVHTEAFF. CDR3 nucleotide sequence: TGCGCCAGCAGCCAGCCTACCAGGGTACACACTGAAGCTTTCTTT.

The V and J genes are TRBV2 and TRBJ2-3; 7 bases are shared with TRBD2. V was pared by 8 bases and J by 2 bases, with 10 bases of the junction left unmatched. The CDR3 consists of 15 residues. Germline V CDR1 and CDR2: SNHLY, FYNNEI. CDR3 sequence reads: CASPPLSGITDTQYF. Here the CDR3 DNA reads TGTGCCAGCCCCCCTCTGAGCGGGATCACAGATACGCAGTATTTT.